This entry describes one T cell receptor (beta chain). Antigen specificity is unknown. The CDR3 is 14 amino acids. Unmatched junction bases numbered 0, after V lost 2 bases and J lost 2 bases. CDR1 ENHRY and CDR2 SYGVKD come from the germline V gene. Assay: immunoSEQ multiplex PCR; the TCRdb copy retains only in-frame clones and omits some. The sample lists under 7,000 clones, approximately 85% seen once, with around 15% in the top ten. This record comes from a study of T cell repertoires in ileal Crohn's disease. Study findings and constraints: Endoscopic recurrence occurred in every patient whose clonality exceeded 26.8%.

The rearrangement uses TRBV10-3 and TRBJ2-5, with 9 bases that match TRBD1. The receptor's source is an adult with Crohn's disease. Sequencing was carried out using ileal tissue. This CDR3 is CAISEGQGQETQYF. The DNA of the CDR3 is TGTGCCATCAGTGAGGGACAGGGGCAAGAGACCCAGTACTTC.